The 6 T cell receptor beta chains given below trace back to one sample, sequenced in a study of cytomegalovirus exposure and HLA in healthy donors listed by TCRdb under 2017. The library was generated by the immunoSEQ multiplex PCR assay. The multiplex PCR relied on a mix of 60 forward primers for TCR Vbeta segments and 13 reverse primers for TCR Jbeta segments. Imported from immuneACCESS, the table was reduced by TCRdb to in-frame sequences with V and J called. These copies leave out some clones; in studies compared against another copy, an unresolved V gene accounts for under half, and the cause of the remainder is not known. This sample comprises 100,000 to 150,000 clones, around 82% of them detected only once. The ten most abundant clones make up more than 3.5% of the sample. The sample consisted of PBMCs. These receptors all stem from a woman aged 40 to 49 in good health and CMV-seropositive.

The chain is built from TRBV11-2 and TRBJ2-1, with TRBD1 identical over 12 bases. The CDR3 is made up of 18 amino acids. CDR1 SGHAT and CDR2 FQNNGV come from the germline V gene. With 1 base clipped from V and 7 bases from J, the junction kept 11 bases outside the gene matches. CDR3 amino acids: CASSLGRSGTGGRNEQFF. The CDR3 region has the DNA TGTGCCAGCAGCTTAGGTAGATCCGGGACAGGGGGCCGGAATGAGCAGTTCTTC.

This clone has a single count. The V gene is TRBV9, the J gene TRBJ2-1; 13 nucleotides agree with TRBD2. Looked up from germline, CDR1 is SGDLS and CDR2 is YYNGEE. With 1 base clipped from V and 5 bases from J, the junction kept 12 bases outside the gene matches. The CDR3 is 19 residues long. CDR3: CASSVSLGEGLAGDNEQFF. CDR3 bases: TGTGCCAGCAGCGTAAGTTTGGGGGAAGGACTAGCGGGAGACAATGAGCAGTTCTTC.

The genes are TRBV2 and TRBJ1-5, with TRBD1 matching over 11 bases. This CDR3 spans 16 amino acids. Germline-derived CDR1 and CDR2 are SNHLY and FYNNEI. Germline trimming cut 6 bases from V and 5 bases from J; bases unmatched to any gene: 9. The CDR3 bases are TGTGCCAGCAGCGGGACAGGGGGATTAAGGGATCAGCCCCAGCATTTT. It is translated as CASSGTGGLRDQPQHF.

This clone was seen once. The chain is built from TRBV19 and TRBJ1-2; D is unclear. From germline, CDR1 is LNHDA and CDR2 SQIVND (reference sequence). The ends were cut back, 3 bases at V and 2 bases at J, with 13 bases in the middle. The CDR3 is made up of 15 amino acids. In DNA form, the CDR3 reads TGTGCCAGTAGTATCACCGGGATGGCGAACTATGGCTACACCTTC. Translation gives CASSITGMANYGYTF. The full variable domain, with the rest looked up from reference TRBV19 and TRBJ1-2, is DGGITQSPKYLFRKEGQNVTLSCEQNLNHDAMYWYRQDPGQGLRLIYYSQIVNDFQKGDIAEGYSVSREKKESFPLTVTSAQKNPTAFYLCASSITGMANYGYTFGSGTRLTVV.

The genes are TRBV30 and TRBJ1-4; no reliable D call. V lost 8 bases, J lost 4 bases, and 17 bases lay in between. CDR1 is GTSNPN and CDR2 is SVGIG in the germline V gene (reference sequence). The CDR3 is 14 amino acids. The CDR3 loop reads CAVLKGERNEKLFF. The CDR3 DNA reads TGTGCCGTACTAAAGGGAGAGCGTAATGAAAAACTGTTTTTT.

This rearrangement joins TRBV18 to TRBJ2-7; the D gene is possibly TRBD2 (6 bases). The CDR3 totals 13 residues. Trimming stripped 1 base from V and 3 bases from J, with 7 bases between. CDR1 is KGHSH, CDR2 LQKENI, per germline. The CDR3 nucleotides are TGTGCCAGCTCACCACTGGAGGGCTACGAGCAGTACTTC. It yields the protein CASSPLEGYEQYF.